This TCR beta chain was sequenced during a study of T-cell memory formation after mild COVID-19. Overall study context: The TCR clusters were mostly specific to one donor. Study results and limitations: Mainly in CM and EM were contracting CD4+ clones; CD8+ were in EMRA. Clones that got smaller from day 15 to 85 had even CD4/CD8, while clones growing later tipped toward CD4+.

Constant-segment primers and 5'RACE yielded cDNA libraries for TCR alpha and TCR beta, each carrying sample barcodes and UMIs. TCRdb reprocessed the 5' RACE reads with MiXCR, giving one entry per CDR3 protein. The data contain approximately 190,000 distinct CDR3 sequences, about a sixth of them seen just once; the ten biggest clones take up roughly 2.4%. Details on this clonotype: What it recognizes is unknown.

Sequences were obtained from PBMCs or a T cell subset sorted from them (not recorded which). The sequence was collected from an adult woman who had mild COVID-19 (a few samples of this study predate the infection). Cell type and time point are not known.

The CDR3 DNA follows: TGTGCCACCAGCAGAACCAGGGGTACTGAAGCTTTCTTT. Translating it yields CATSRTRGTEAFF. V and J are TRBV15 and TRBJ1-1, with D maybe TRBD1 (6 bases). V shed 2 bases and J shed 5 bases, with 9 bases lying between them. Per the germline V gene, CDR1 is LNHNV and CDR2 is YYDKDF (reference sequence). This CDR3 contains 13 residues.